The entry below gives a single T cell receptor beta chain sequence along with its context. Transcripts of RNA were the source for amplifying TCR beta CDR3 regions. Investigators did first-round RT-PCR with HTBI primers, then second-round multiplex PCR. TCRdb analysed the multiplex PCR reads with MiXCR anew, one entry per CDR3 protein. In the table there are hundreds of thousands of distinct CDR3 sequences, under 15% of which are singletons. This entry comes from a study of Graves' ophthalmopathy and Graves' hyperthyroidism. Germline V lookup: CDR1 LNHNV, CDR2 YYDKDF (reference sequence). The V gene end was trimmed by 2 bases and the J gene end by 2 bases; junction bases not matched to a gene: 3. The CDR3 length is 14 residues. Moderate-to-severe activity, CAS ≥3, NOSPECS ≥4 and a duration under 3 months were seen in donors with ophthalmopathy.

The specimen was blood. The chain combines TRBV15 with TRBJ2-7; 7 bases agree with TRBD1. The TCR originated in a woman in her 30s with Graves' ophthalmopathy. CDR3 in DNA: TGTGCCACCAGCAGAAGTACAGGGGCCTACGAGCAGTACTTC. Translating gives CATSRSTGAYEQYF.